This T cell receptor beta chain was sequenced for a study of blood T cell repertoires in COVID-19. Turning to the study itself: The study drew acute and convalescent COVID-19 samples from the United States, Italy and Spain. Sample material is recorded as cDNA or gDNA derived from T cells, B-cell-depleted T cells, or PBMCs.

Source study methods: From reference gene primer amplification, estimates of nucleated cell counts were derived. Repertoires were generated with immunoSEQ multiplex PCR, while TCRdb's copy carries only in-frame clones and drops some. V, J and clone size were drawn from that table, and D and trimming were deduced from the DNA. The table records under 250,000 clones, roughly 80% of them present only once. CDR1 and CDR2 from the germline V gene are SGHRS and YFSETQ. This CDR3 has 14 residues. The V and J ends lost 7 bases and 2 bases, in that order; junction bases with no gene match: 7. The chain uses TRBV5-1 and TRBJ2-3; TRBD1 matches at 7 bases. Specimen: peripheral blood. The origin of this receptor is a woman in her 70s with active or convalescent COVID-19. This CDR3 is CASSPGQITDTQYF. Here the CDR3 DNA reads TGCGCCAGCTCCCCGGGACAGATCACAGATACGCAGTATTTT.